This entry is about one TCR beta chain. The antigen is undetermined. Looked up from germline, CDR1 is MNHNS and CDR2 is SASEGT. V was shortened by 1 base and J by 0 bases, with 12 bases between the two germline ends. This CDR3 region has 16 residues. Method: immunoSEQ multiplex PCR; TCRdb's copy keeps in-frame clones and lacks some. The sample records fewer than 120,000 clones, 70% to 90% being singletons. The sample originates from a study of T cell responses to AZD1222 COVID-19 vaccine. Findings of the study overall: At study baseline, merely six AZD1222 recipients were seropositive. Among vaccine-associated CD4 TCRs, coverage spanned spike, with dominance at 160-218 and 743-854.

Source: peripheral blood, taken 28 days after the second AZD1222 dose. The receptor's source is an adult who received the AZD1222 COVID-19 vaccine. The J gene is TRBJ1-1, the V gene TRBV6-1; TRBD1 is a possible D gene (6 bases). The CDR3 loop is CASSEVRGSMNTEAFF. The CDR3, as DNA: TGTGCCAGCAGTGAAGTTAGGGGGTCTATGAACACTGAAGCTTTCTTT.